This T cell receptor (beta chain) was sequenced during a study of response to subunit inactivated influenza vaccine. General study results and limits: Every seasonal influenza vaccination brings in few new T cells, the authors suggested.

MiXCR, run by TCRdb on the RT-PCR reads, gives a single entry per CDR3 protein. Of about half a million distinct CDR3 sequences listed, 6% to 9% were seen once; the top ten hold approximately 12%. Many counts were recorded for this clonotype. Its antigen is still unknown. The CDR3 is made up of 17 amino acids. The V and J ends lost 0 bases and 4 bases, in that order; junction bases with no gene match: 7. This sequence was found in a man between 50 and 75 years old who received an inactivated influenza vaccine. The material was PBMCs from blood, obtained about 24 months after vaccination. The V gene is TRBV12-3 or TRBV12-4, the J gene TRBJ2-1, with 9 nucleotides matching TRBD2. The CDR3 sequence is CASSLALTSGHYNEQFF. The CDR3, as DNA: TGTGCCAGCAGTTTAGCGCTGACTAGCGGACATTACAATGAGCAGTTCTTC.